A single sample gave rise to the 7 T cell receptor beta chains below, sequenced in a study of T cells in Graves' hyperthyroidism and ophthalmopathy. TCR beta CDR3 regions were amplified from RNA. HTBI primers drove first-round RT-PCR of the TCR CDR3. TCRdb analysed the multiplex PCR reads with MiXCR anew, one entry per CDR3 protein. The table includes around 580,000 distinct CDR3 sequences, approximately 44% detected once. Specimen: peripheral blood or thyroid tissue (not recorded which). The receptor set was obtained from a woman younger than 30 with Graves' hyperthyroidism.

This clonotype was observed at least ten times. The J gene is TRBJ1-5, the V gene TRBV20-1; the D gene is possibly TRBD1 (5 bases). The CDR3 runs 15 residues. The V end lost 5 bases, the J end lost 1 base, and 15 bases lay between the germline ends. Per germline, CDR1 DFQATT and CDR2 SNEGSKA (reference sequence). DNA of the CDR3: TGCAGTGCTCACACTACAGGAGGCAGCAATCAGCCCCAGCATTTT. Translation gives CSAHTTGGSNQPQHF.

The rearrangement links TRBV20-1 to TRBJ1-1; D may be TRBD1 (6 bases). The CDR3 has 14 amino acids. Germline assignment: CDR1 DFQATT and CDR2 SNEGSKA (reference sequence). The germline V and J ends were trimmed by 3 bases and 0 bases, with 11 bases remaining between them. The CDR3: CSASYGTMNTEAFF. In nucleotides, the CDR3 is TGCAGTGCTAGTTACGGGACAATGAACACTGAAGCTTTCTTT.

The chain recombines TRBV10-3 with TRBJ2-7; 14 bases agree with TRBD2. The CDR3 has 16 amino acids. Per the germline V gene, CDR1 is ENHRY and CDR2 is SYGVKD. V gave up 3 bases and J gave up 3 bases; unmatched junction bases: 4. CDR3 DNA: TGTGCCATCAGTGACCCGACTAGCGGGAGGGACTACGAGCAGTACTTC. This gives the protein CAISDPTSGRDYEQYF.

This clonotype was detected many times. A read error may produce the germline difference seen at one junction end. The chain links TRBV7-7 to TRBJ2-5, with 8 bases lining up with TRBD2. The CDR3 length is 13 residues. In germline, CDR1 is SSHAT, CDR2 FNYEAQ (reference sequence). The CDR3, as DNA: TGTGCTAGCAGCAACAGCGGGAGAGAGACCCAGTACTTC. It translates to CASSNSGRETQYF.

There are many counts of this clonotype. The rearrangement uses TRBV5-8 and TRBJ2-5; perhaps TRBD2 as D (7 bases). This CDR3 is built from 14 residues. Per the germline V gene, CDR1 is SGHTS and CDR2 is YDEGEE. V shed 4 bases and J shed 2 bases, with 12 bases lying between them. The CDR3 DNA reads TGTGCCAGCAGCGGAGGGGGGGTACAAGAGACCCAGTACTTC. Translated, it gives CASSGGGVQETQYF.

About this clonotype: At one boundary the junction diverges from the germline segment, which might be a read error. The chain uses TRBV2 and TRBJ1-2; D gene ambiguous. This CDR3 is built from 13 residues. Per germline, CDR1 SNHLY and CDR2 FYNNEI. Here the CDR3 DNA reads TGTGCCAGCAGTGAAGCGGAACCCCATGGCTACGCCTTC. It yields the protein CASSEAEPHGYAF.

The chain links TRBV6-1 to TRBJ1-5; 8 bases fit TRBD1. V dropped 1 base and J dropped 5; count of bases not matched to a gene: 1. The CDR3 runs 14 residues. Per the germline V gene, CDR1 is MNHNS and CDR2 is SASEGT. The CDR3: CASSEEGQDQPQHF. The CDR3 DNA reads TGTGCCAGCAGTGAAGAGGGACAGGATCAGCCCCAGCATTTT.